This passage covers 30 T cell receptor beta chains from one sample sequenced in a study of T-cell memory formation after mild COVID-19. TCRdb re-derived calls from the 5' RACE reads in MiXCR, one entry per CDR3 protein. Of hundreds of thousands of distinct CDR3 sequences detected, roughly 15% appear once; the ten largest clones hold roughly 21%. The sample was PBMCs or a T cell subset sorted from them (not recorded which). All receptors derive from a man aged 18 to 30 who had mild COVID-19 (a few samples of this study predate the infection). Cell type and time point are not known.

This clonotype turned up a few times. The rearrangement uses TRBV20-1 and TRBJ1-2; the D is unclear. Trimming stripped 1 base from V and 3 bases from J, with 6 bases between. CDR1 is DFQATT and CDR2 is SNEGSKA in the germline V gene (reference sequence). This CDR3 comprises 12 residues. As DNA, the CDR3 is TGCAGTGCTAGAGGGAGAGACTATGGCTACACCTTC. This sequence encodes CSARGRDYGYTF.

The CDR3 protein is CASSWDSEGEKLFF. As DNA, the CDR3 is TGTGCCAGCAGCTGGGACAGTGAGGGTGAAAAACTGTTTTTT. The chain links TRBV6-5 to TRBJ1-4; 7 bases are shared with TRBD1. With V trimmed by 6 bases and J by 7 bases, 8 bases remained unmatched. The CDR3 has 14 residues. Germline loops: CDR1 MNHEY, CDR2 SVGAGI.

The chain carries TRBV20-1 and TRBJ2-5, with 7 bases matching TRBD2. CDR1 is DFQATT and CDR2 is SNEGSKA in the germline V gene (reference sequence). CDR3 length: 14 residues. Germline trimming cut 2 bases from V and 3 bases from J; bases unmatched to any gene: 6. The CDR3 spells CSARSGTTKETQYF. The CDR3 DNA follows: TGCAGTGCTAGATCGGGGACTACCAAAGAGACCCAGTACTTC.

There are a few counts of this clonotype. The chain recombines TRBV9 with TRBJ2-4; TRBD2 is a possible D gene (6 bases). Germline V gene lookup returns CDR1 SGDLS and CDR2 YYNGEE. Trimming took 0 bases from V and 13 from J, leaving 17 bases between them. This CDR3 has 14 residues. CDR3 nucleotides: TGTGCCAGCAGCGTAGCTGGGAGGAAGGAAAACCAGTACTTC. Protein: CASSVAGRKENQYF.

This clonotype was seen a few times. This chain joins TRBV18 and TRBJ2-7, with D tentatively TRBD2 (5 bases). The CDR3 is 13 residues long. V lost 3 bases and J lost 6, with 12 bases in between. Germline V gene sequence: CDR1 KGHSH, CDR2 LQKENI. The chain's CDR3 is CASSPSVEGEQYF. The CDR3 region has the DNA TGTGCCAGCTCACCCTCCGTTGAGGGCGAGCAGTACTTC. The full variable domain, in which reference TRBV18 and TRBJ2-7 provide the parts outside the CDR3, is NAGVMQNPRHLVRRRGQEARLRCSPMKGHSHVYWYRQLPEEGLKFMVYLQKENIIDESGMPKERFSAEFPKEGPSILRIQQVVRGDSAAYFCASSPSVEGEQYFGPGTRLTVT.

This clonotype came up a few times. The CDR3: CASHTSGGKNNEQFF. The CDR3 DNA sequence: TGCGCCAGCCATACTAGCGGGGGGAAAAACAATGAGCAGTTCTTC. This chain joins TRBV5-1 and TRBJ2-1, with 12 bases matching TRBD2. CDR1 is SGHRS and CDR2 is YFSETQ in the germline V gene. The CDR3 extends over 15 amino acids. The ends lost 7 bases at V and 5 bases at J; junction bases unmatched: 7.

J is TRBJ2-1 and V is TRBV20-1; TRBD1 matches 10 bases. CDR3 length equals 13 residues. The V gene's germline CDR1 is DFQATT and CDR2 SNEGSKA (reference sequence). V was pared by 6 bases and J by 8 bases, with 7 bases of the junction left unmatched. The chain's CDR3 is CSAPGQGLDEQFF. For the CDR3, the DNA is TGCAGTGCCCCGGGACAGGGGTTAGATGAGCAGTTCTTC.

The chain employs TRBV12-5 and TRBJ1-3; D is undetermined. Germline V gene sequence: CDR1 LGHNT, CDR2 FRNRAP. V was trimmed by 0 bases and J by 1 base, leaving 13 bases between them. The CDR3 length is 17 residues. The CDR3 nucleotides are TGTGCTAGTGGTTTGGTACTCGGGTATCAGTCTGGAAACACCATATATTTT. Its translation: CASGLVLGYQSGNTIYF.

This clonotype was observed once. The CDR3 spells CSAAGGSSGNTIYF. Written as DNA, the CDR3 is TGCAGTGCCGCCGGCGGTAGCTCTGGAAACACCATATATTTT. The chain employs TRBV20-1 and TRBJ1-3; no definite D call. Trimming took 6 bases from V and 0 from J, leaving 12 bases between them. The CDR3 has 14 residues. Germline-derived CDR1 and CDR2 are DFQATT and SNEGSKA (reference sequence).

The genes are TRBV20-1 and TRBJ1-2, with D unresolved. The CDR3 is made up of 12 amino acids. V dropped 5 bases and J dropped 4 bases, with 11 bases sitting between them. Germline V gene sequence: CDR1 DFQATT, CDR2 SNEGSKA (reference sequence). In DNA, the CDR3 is TGCAGTGCTGAGGGAGACCTCTATGGCTACACCTTC. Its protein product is CSAEGDLYGYTF.

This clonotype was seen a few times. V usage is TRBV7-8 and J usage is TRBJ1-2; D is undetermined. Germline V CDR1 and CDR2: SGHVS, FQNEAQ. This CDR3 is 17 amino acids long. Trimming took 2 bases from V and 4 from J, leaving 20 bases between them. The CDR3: CASSLRPSLRRTYGYTF. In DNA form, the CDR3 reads TGTGCCAGCAGCTTAAGACCCTCATTAAGGAGGACCTATGGCTACACCTTC.

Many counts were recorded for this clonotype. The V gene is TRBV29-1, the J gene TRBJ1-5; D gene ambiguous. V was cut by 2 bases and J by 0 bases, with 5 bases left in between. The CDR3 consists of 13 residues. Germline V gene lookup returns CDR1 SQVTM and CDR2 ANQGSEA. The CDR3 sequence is CSVEFDSNQPQHF. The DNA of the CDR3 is TGCAGCGTTGAATTCGATAGCAATCAGCCCCAGCATTTT.

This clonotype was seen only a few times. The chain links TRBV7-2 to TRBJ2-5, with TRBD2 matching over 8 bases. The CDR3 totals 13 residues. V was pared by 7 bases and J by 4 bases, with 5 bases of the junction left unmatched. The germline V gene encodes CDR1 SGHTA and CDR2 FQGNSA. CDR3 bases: TGTGCCAGCACCCCAGGACTAGCAGAGACCCAGTACTTC. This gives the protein CASTPGLAETQYF.

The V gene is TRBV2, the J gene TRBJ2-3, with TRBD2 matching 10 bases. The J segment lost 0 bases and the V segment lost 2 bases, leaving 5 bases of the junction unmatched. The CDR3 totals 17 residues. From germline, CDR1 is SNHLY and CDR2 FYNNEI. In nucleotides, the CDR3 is TGTGCCAGCAGTGAATCCCTAGCGGGGGCTAGCACAGATACGCAGTATTTT. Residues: CASSESLAGASTDTQYF.

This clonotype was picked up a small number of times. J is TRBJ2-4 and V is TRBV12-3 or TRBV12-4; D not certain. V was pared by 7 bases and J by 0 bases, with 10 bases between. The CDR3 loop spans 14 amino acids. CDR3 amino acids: CASTTELAKNIQYF. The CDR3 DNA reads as TGTGCCAGCACGACGGAACTAGCCAAAAACATTCAGTACTTC.

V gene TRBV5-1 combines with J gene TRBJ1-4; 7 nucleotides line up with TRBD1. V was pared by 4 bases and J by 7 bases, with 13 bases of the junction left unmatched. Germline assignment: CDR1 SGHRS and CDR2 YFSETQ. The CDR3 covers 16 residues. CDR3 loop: CASSQAGQWSIEKLFF. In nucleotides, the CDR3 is TGCGCCAGCAGCCAGGCGGGACAGTGGTCCATTGAAAAACTGTTTTTT.

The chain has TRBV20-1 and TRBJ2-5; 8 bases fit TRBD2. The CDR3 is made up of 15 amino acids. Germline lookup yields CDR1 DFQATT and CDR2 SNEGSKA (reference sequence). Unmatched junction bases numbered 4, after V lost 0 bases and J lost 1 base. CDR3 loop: CSARDARGAQETQYF. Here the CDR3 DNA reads TGCAGTGCTAGAGATGCGCGGGGGGCCCAAGAGACCCAGTACTTC.

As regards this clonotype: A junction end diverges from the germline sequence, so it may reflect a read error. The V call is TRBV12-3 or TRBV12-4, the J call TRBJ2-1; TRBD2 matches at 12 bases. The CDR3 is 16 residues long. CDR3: CSSLPYSTSGGNEQFF. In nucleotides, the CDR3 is TGTTCCAGCCTCCCGTATTCGACTAGCGGGGGTAATGAGCAGTTCTTC.

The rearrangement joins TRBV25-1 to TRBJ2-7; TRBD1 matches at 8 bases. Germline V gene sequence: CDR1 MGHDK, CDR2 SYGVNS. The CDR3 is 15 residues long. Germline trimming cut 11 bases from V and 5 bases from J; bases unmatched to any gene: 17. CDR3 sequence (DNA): TGTGCCCGCGCCCGACCGACAGGGGCTTCCCACGAGCAGTACTTC. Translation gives CARARPTGASHEQYF.

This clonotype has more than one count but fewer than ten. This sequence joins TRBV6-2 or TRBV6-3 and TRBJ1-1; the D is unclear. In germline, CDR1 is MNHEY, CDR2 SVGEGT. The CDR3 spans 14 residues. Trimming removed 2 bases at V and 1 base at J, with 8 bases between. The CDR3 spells CASSYHWQNTEAFF. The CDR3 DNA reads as TGTGCCAGCAGTTACCACTGGCAGAACACTGAAGCTTTCTTT.

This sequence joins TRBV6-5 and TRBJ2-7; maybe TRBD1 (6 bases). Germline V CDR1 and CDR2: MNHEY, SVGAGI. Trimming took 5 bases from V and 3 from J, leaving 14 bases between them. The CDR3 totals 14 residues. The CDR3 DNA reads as TGTGCCAGCAGTCCAACGACAGGATTCTACGAGCAGTACTTC. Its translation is CASSPTTGFYEQYF.

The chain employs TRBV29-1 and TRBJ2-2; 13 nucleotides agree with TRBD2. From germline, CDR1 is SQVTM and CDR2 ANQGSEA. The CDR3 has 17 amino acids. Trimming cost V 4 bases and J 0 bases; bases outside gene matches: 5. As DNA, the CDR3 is TGCAGCGTTGCAGGACTAGCGGGGGATGCGAACACCGGGGAGCTGTTTTTT. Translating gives CSVAGLAGDANTGELFF.

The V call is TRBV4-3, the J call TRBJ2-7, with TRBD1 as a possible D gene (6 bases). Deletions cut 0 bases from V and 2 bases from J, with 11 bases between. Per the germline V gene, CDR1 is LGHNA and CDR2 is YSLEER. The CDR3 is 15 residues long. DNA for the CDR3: TGCGCCAGCAGCCAAGATTGGACAGCTACCTACGAGCAGTACTTC. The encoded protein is CASSQDWTATYEQYF.

In nucleotides, the CDR3 is TGTGCCAGCAGCCAAGATTCGACTGCTTATGGCTACACCTTC. Encoded protein: CASSQDSTAYGYTF. This chain uses TRBV14 with TRBJ1-2; D unresolved. The germline V gene encodes CDR1 SGHDN and CDR2 FVKESK. The CDR3 totals 14 residues. V was trimmed by 0 bases and J by 5 bases, leaving 10 bases between them. The full variable domain, completed using reference TRBV14 and TRBJ1-2, is EAGVTQFPSHSVIEKGQTVTLRCDPISGHDNLYWYRRVMGKEIKFLLHFVKESKQDESGMPNNRFLAERTGGTYSTLKVQPAELEDSGVYFCASSQDSTAYGYTFGSGTRLTVV.

CDR3 amino acids: CASRRIGDYEQYF. DNA for the CDR3: TGTGCCAGCAGGCGGATCGGAGACTACGAGCAGTACTTC. V is TRBV27 and J is TRBJ2-7; D remains ambiguous. The V end was cut by 6 bases, the J end by 3 bases, with 12 bases between. The germline CDR1 and CDR2 sequences are MNHEY and SMNVEV (reference sequence). This CDR3 region has 13 residues.

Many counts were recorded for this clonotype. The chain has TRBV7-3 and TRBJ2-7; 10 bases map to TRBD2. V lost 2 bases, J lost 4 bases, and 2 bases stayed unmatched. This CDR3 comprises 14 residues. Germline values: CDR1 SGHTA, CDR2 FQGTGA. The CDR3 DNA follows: TGTGCCAGCAGCTTATCTAGCGGGGGTTACGAGCAGTACTTC. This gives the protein CASSLSSGGYEQYF.

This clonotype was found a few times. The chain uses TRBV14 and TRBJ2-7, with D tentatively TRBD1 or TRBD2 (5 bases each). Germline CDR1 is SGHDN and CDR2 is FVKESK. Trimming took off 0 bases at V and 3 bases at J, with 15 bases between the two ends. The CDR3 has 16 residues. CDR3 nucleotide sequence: TGTGCCAGCAGCCAAGACCGGGGTACAGGTTACTACGAGCAGTACTTC. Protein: CASSQDRGTGYYEQYF.

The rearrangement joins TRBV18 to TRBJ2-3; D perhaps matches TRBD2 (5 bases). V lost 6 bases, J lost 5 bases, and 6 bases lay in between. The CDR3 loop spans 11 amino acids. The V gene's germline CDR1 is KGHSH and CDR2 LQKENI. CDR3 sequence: CASSREDTQYF. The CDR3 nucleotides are TGTGCCAGCTCGAGGGAAGATACGCAGTATTTT.

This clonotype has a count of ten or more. CDR3 bases: TGCGCCAGCAGCCCTGGACAGGGGGAAGAGACCCAGTACTTC. This encodes CASSPGQGEETQYF. This chain links TRBV4-3 with TRBJ2-5; 10 nucleotides line up with TRBD1. Germline V lookup: CDR1 LGHNA, CDR2 YSLEER. The CDR3 loop spans 14 amino acids. With V trimmed by 4 bases and J by 3 bases, 2 bases remained unmatched.

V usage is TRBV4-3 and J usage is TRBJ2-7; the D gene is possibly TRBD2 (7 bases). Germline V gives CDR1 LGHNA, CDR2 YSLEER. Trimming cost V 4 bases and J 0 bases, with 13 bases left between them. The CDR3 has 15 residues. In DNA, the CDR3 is TGCGCCAGCAGCCCGGGGGGCTTGGGCTCCTACGAGCAGTACTTC. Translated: CASSPGGLGSYEQYF.